The TCR beta chain described here comes from a study of post-analysis software for immune sequencing data. Study-level background: Multiple sclerosis in the patients followed relapsing-remitting, secondary progressive and progressive-relapsing courses. The study, taken as a whole, reports: Batch-mates among the samples co-clustered strongly by F measure. TRBV5-6, TRBV5-1 and TRBV20-1 belonged to a set of about five TRBV segments that were more frequent in patients than controls. Normalized Chao1 diversity in multiple sclerosis patients fell significantly below that of controls.

The CDR3 extends over 14 amino acids. Trimming took off 4 bases at V and 3 bases at J, with 13 bases between the two ends. CDR1 and CDR2 from the germline V gene are MNHEY and SVGEGT. TCR beta cDNA libraries had unique molecular identifiers. The T cell input of about 0.85 to 10 million gave 400,000 to 500,000 cDNA molecules. TCRdb itself ran the PCR reads through MiXCR, one entry per CDR3 protein. Of 150,000 to 200,000 distinct CDR3 sequences in the sample, about 29% were seen once. This clonotype showed up many times. Antigen: not known. Source material: blood. V gene TRBV6-2 or TRBV6-3 combines with J gene TRBJ2-7, with D tentatively TRBD2 (5 bases). This clonotype was obtained from a girl aged 5 to 17 with multiple sclerosis. CDR3: CASSLRVEGYEQYF. The CDR3 coding sequence is TGTGCCAGCAGTTTGAGGGTAGAGGGCTACGAGCAGTACTTC.